These 29 T cell receptor beta chains originate from one sample sequenced in a study of shared clonotypes between healthy human individuals. TCRdb keeps only in-frame clones here, not all; method: immunoSEQ multiplex PCR. The table shows about 1,500,000 clones, with roughly 96% occurring only once. The sequenced material came from naive CD4+ T cells sorted from blood. Indicated subset: CD45RA+ positively selected. All receptors derive from a man in his thirties or forties in good health.

The chain combines TRBV14 with TRBJ1-2; 7 nucleotides agree with TRBD1. Germline V lookup: CDR1 SGHDN, CDR2 FVKESK. Trimming at V came to 0 bases and at J to 10 bases, leaving 5 bases not matched to a gene. The CDR3 loop spans 13 amino acids. The CDR3, as DNA: TGTGCCAGCAGCCAAGAGCCCCAGGGGGTCTACACCTTC. Protein sequence: CASSQEPQGVYTF.

The J gene is TRBJ1-1, the V gene TRBV7-9; D remains ambiguous. CDR1 SEHNR and CDR2 FQNEAQ come from the germline V gene (reference sequence). The CDR3 totals 13 residues. The CDR3, as DNA: TGTGTCCCAGCTACTACCGGGAACACTGAAGCTTTCTTT. Translating it yields CVPATTGNTEAFF.

The rearrangement links TRBV28 to TRBJ1-3; 12 nucleotides match TRBD1. This CDR3 region has 17 residues. Trimming took 6 bases from V and 2 from J; bases not matched to a gene: 8. Germline CDR1 reads MDHEN; CDR2 reads SYDVKM. The CDR3 reads CASRSWWDRGPGNTIYF. The DNA of the CDR3 is TGTGCCAGCAGGTCCTGGTGGGACAGGGGGCCTGGAAACACCATATATTTT. The full variable domain, its missing parts supplied by reference TRBV28 and TRBJ1-3, is DVKVTQSSRYLVKRTGEKVFLECVQDMDHENMFWYRQDPGLGLRLIYFSYDVKMKEKGDIPEGYSVSREKKERFSLILESASTNQTSMYLCASRSWWDRGPGNTIYFGEGSWLTVV.

V usage is TRBV9 and J usage is TRBJ2-3, with D perhaps matching TRBD1 (5 bases). V was clipped by 3 bases and J by 1 base, with 9 bases between them. CDR1 and CDR2 from the germline V gene are SGDLS and YYNGEE. This CDR3 spans 14 amino acids. The CDR3 sequence: CASSGRGRTDTQYF. CDR3 nucleotide sequence: TGTGCCAGCAGCGGTAGGGGTCGCACAGATACGCAGTATTTT.

The J gene is TRBJ2-2, the V gene TRBV28, with D possibly TRBD1 on 6 matching bases. CDR1 and CDR2 from the germline V gene are MDHEN and SYDVKM. The CDR3 length is 17 residues. V was pared by 11 bases and J by 8 bases, with 30 bases between. The CDR3 sequence is CACYPQDRITGSGELFF. The CDR3, as DNA: TGTGCCTGCTATCCACAAGACCGAATAACAGGGTCTGGGGAGCTGTTTTTT. Filled out from reference TRBV28 and TRBJ2-2, the complete variable domain reads DVKVTQSSRYLVKRTGEKVFLECVQDMDHENMFWYRQDPGLGLRLIYFSYDVKMKEKGDIPEGYSVSREKKERFSLILESASTNQTSMYLCACYPQDRITGSGELFFGEGSRLTVL.

This clone was detected once. The chain has TRBV9 and TRBJ1-2; D remains ambiguous. The CDR3 is 15 residues long. Trimming removed 0 bases from V and 4 bases from J, with 13 bases in between. The germline gives CDR1 SGDLS, CDR2 YYNGEE. CDR3 sequence (DNA): TGTGCCAGCAGCGTAGGTCGACAAAAAGGCTATGGCTACACCTTC. It encodes CASSVGRQKGYGYTF.

V and J are TRBV7-2 and TRBJ2-1, with a weak D call TRBD1 (6 bases). Germline values: CDR1 SGHTA, CDR2 FQGNSA. With 3 bases removed from V and 3 bases from J, the gap between germline ends came to 15 bases. This CDR3 is 16 amino acids long. This CDR3 reads CASSLAGTQFYNEQFF. CDR3 sequence (DNA): TGTGCCAGCAGCTTGGCCGGGACACAATTCTACAATGAGCAGTTCTTC.

This chain uses TRBV7-2 with TRBJ2-7; D may be TRBD2 (7 bases). Germline CDR1 SGHTA, CDR2 FQGNSA. The CDR3 loop spans 18 amino acids. Trimming left V 5 bases short and J 2 bases short, with 25 bases between. The DNA of the CDR3 is TGTGCCAGCAGCCTCAGAGGTGCTCGGGGGGCCAAAACCTACGAGCAGTACTTC. It is translated as CASSLRGARGAKTYEQYF.

The chain couples TRBV19 to TRBJ1-2, with a weak D call TRBD1 (6 bases). Germline V CDR1 and CDR2: LNHDA, SQIVND (reference sequence). CDR3 length: 15 residues. V lost 3 bases and J 4 bases, leaving 15 bases between the germline ends. The CDR3 reads CASSIGFETGYGYTF. The CDR3 bases are TGTGCCAGTAGTATTGGGTTCGAGACAGGCTATGGCTACACCTTC.

The chain is built from TRBV6-1 and TRBJ1-2; D gene uncertain. The CDR3 totals 13 residues. V was trimmed by 11 bases and J by 0 bases, leaving 13 bases between them. The germline gives CDR1 MNHNS, CDR2 SASEGT. CDR3: CASRSLANYGYTF. The CDR3 coding sequence is TGTGCCTCCAGAAGCCTCGCTAACTATGGCTACACCTTC.

CDR3 sequence reads: CASTTALNTEAFF. The CDR3 nucleotides are TGTGCCAGCACGACGGCACTGAACACTGAAGCTTTCTTT. The rearrangement links TRBV28 to TRBJ1-1; D is undetermined. Looked up from germline, CDR1 is MDHEN and CDR2 is SYDVKM. This CDR3 contains 13 residues. Trimming pared 7 bases from V and 0 bases from J, leaving 9 bases between.

The V call is TRBV5-1, the J call TRBJ2-3; D gene uncertain. The CDR3 totals 15 residues. Trimming took 0 bases from V and 0 from J, leaving 8 bases between them. Germline V gives CDR1 SGHRS, CDR2 YFSETQ. The CDR3 spells CASSLEEPSTDTQYF. CDR3 nucleotides: TGCGCCAGCAGCTTGGAGGAGCCTAGCACAGATACGCAGTATTTT.

The DNA for the CDR3 is TGTGCCAGCAGCTGGACTAGCGGGAGCGGTGAGCAGTACTTC. This translates into CASSWTSGSGEQYF. The chain combines TRBV27 with TRBJ2-7; 13 bases map to TRBD2. The CDR3 runs to 14 residues. Germline assignment: CDR1 MNHEY and CDR2 SMNVEV (reference sequence). V was pared by 6 bases and J by 7 bases, with 6 bases of the junction left unmatched.

The rearrangement joins TRBV19 to TRBJ2-7, with 8 positions matching TRBD2. CDR1 is LNHDA and CDR2 is SQIVND in the germline V gene (reference sequence). V was pared by 5 bases and J by 3 bases, with 9 bases of the junction left unmatched. The CDR3 has 15 residues. CDR3 residues: CASSPSAGDHYEQYF. In DNA form, the CDR3 reads TGTGCCAGTAGTCCCTCAGCGGGAGATCACTACGAGCAGTACTTC.

This chain links TRBV6-1 with TRBJ1-2; no clear D. The CDR3 is 14 amino acids. CDR1 MNHNS and CDR2 SASEGT come from the germline V gene. Trimming pared 7 bases from V and 2 bases from J, leaving 14 bases between. CDR3 amino acids: CASTPLHSNYGYTF. The CDR3, as DNA: TGTGCCAGCACCCCCCTGCATTCCAACTATGGCTACACCTTC.

V usage is TRBV6-6 and J usage is TRBJ2-3; 8 nucleotides match TRBD2. The CDR3 has 15 residues. Germline assignment: CDR1 MNHNY and CDR2 SVGAGI (reference sequence). Unmatched junction bases numbered 6, after V lost 2 bases and J lost 5 bases. The CDR3 sequence is CASSYGGLVGDTQYF. In nucleotides, the CDR3 is TGTGCCAGCAGTTACGGGGGACTAGTCGGAGATACGCAGTATTTT.

The chain joins TRBV2 to TRBJ2-1; D remains unclear. The V gene's germline CDR1 is SNHLY and CDR2 FYNNEI. This CDR3 is 15 amino acids long. The ends were cut back, 7 bases at V and 2 bases at J, with 15 bases in the middle. CDR3 DNA: TGTGCCAGCACCGTACATGGAAAGACCTACAATGAGCAGTTCTTC. It yields the protein CASTVHGKTYNEQFF.

The chain has TRBV25-1 and TRBJ2-2, with TRBD1 identical over 7 bases. Per germline, CDR1 MGHDK and CDR2 SYGVNS. The J segment lost 3 bases and the V segment lost 2 bases, leaving 3 bases of the junction unmatched. The CDR3 sequence is 15 residues long. The CDR3 DNA reads TGTGCCAGCAGTGAAGAGACAGGGTACACCGGGGAGCTGTTTTTT. Its translation: CASSEETGYTGELFF. Full variable domain (remainder filled in from reference TRBV25-1 and TRBJ2-2): EADIYQTPRYLVIGTGKKITLECSQTMGHDKMYWYQQDPGMELHLIHYSYGVNSTEKGDLSSESTVSRIRTEHFPLTLESARPSHTSQYLCASSEETGYTGELFFGEGSRLTVL.

The V gene is TRBV28, the J gene TRBJ2-7; D uncertain. CDR3 length: 13 amino acids. The V and J ends lost 5 bases and 0 bases respectively, with 8 bases between them. CDR1 MDHEN and CDR2 SYDVKM come from the germline V gene. CDR3 nucleotides: TGTGCCAGCAGTCGGCTGTCCTCCTACGAGCAGTACTTC. As protein: CASSRLSSYEQYF.

V and J are TRBV18 and TRBJ1-6, with a tentative D call TRBD1 (6 bases). Germline assignment: CDR1 KGHSH and CDR2 LQKENI. Deletions cut 0 bases from V and 10 bases from J, with 13 bases between. The CDR3 consists of 15 residues. The CDR3 spells CASSPPQGEGSPLHF. In DNA form, the CDR3 reads TGTGCCAGCTCACCACCACAGGGTGAGGGATCACCCCTCCACTTT.

The chain combines TRBV7-3 with TRBJ2-7, with 9 nucleotides matching TRBD2. The V segment lost 4 bases and the J segment 4 bases; nucleotides outside the gene matches: 11. Per the germline V gene, CDR1 is SGHTA and CDR2 is FQGTGA. The CDR3 runs 16 residues. CDR3 in amino acids: CASSSISGRTRYEQYF. DNA of the CDR3: TGTGCCAGCAGCTCGATCAGCGGGAGGACACGATACGAGCAGTACTTC.

This clone has a single count. The rearrangement joins TRBV30 to TRBJ1-2, with D unresolved. The CDR3 runs to 14 residues. In germline, CDR1 is GTSNPN, CDR2 SVGIG (reference sequence). The V gene lost 8 bases and the J gene lost 4 bases, with 20 bases spanning the gap. In DNA, the CDR3 is TGTGCCCAAAACCCCCGTTTATGGAGCTATGGCTACACCTTC. Translation gives CAQNPRLWSYGYTF.

The chain has TRBV2 and TRBJ2-7, with a possible D match to TRBD1 (6 bases). CDR1 SNHLY and CDR2 FYNNEI come from the germline V gene. This CDR3 is built from 15 residues. Trimming stripped 9 bases from V and 3 bases from J, with 21 bases between. CDR3 in DNA: TGTGCCAGGAAAAAGGACAGAGGAGCAAACTACGAGCAGTACTTC. It codes for CARKKDRGANYEQYF.

CDR3 nucleotide sequence: TGTGCCACCAGCAGTTCTTTTGGGGTTTCTAGCGGCTACACCTTC. Protein: CATSSSFGVSSGYTF. The rearrangement uses TRBV15 and TRBJ1-2; D remains ambiguous. Germline CDR1 is LNHNV and CDR2 is YYDKDF (reference sequence). Trimming removed 3 bases at V and 8 bases at J, with 19 bases between. CDR3 length: 15 residues.

V usage is TRBV5-1 and J usage is TRBJ1-1; D is perhaps TRBD1 (6 bases). Germline CDR1 reads SGHRS; CDR2 reads YFSETQ. This CDR3 has 14 residues. Deletions cut 0 bases from V and 12 bases from J, with 18 bases between. The CDR3 loop is CASSLDPGVPSTFF. The CDR3 nucleotides are TGCGCCAGCAGCTTGGACCCAGGGGTCCCGTCAACTTTCTTT.

The chain uses TRBV9 and TRBJ2-1, with TRBD2 matching over 11 bases. The CDR3 runs to 15 residues. V lost 4 bases to trimming and J lost 3 bases; unmatched junction nucleotides: 3. Germline V CDR1 and CDR2: SGDLS, YYNGEE. The DNA of the CDR3 is TGTGCCAGCAGCCCGGGACTAGCGGTCTACAATGAGCAGTTCTTC. Its protein is CASSPGLAVYNEQFF. The full variable domain, rest sourced from reference TRBV9 and TRBJ2-1, is DSGVTQTPKHLITATGQRVTLRCSPRSGDLSVYWYQQSLDQGLQFLIQYYNGEERAKGNILERFSAQQFPDLHSELNLSSLELGDSALYFCASSPGLAVYNEQFFGPGTRLTVL.

This clone has a single count. The chain carries TRBV5-1 and TRBJ2-7; TRBD1 or TRBD2 may be the D gene (5 bases each). Germline V gene sequence: CDR1 SGHRS, CDR2 YFSETQ. V was pared by 4 bases and J by 2 bases, with 19 bases between. This CDR3 is built from 16 residues. This CDR3 is CASSQPRGREAYEQYF. The DNA of the CDR3 is TGCGCCAGCAGCCAGCCAAGGGGCCGGGAAGCCTACGAGCAGTACTTC.

The V and J genes are TRBV27 and TRBJ2-7, with 8 bases fitting TRBD1. There are 14 residues in the CDR3. CDR1 is MNHEY and CDR2 is SMNVEV in the germline V gene (reference sequence). After removal of 7 bases from V and 6 bases from J, the junction contained 11 bases not matched to a gene. The CDR3 region has the DNA TGTGCCAGCACTGATAGGACAGGGTTTAGCGAGCAGTACTTC. Translating it yields CASTDRTGFSEQYF.

This chain uses TRBV14 with TRBJ2-7; D unresolved. This CDR3 contains 15 residues. CDR1 SGHDN and CDR2 FVKESK come from the germline V gene. Trimming pared 0 bases from V and 3 bases from J, leaving 12 bases between. For the CDR3, the DNA is TGTGCCAGCAGCCAAGAAGTGGGCAGCTACTACGAGCAGTACTTC. It translates to CASSQEVGSYYEQYF.